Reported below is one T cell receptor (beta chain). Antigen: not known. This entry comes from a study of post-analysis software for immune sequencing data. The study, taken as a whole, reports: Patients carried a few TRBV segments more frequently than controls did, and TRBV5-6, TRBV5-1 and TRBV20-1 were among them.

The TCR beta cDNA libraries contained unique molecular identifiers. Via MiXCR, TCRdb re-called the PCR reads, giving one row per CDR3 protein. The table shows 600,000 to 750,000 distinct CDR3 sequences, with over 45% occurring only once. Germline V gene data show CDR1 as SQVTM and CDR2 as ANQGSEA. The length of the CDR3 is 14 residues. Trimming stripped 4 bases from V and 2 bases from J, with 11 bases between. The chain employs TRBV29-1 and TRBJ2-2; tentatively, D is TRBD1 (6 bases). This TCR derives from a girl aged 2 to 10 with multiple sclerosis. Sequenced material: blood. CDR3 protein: CSVGGQINTGELFF. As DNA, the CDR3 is TGCAGCGTTGGGGGGCAGATAAACACCGGGGAGCTGTTTTTT.